These 14 T cell receptor beta chains originate from one sample sequenced in a study of cytomegalovirus exposure and HLA in healthy donors. TCRdb keeps only in-frame clones here, not all; method: immunoSEQ multiplex PCR. In the table there are 40,000 to 55,000 clones, roughly 93% of which are singletons. Sequenced material: PBMCs. These receptor sequences come from a woman aged 18-29 years in good health and CMV-seronegative.

V is TRBV5-5 and J is TRBJ2-7, with 8 bases matching TRBD1. J lost 3 bases, V lost 6 bases, and 5 bases had no gene match. CDR1 and CDR2 from the germline V gene are SGHKS and YYEKEE (reference sequence). This CDR3 has 13 amino acids. The CDR3 nucleotides read TGTGCCAGCACTCCAGGGGGCGGCTACGAGCAGTACTTC. Translated: CASTPGGGYEQYF.

The chain joins TRBV27 to TRBJ2-5; unclear D gene. The germline gives CDR1 MNHEY, CDR2 SMNVEV (reference sequence). Between the trimmed V and J ends, which lost 6 bases and 4 bases, there was a span of 6 bases. The CDR3 sequence is 11 residues long. The CDR3 sequence is CASSLLETQYF. For the CDR3, the DNA is TGTGCCAGCAGCCTACTAGAGACCCAGTACTTC.

The CDR3 spells CASSMTGLSNQPQHF. CDR3 bases: TGTGCCAGTAGTATGACAGGACTTAGCAATCAGCCCCAGCATTTT. The chain employs TRBV19 and TRBJ1-5, with D possibly TRBD1 on 6 matching bases. CDR1 is LNHDA and CDR2 is SQIVND in the germline V gene (reference sequence). Trimming removed 3 bases at V and 0 bases at J, with 9 bases between. This CDR3 spans 15 amino acids.

The chain has TRBV28 and TRBJ1-3, with D unclear. The germline V gene has CDR1 MDHEN and CDR2 SYDVKM. The CDR3 totals 12 residues. Trimming cost V 3 bases and J 4 bases, with 4 bases left between them. CDR3 in DNA: TGTGCCAGCAGTTTGGCCGGAAACACCATATATTTT. This sequence encodes CASSLAGNTIYF.

The chain couples TRBV25-1 to TRBJ2-2, with 7 bases aligning to TRBD2. The V gene's germline CDR1 is MGHDK and CDR2 SYGVNS. The length of the CDR3 is 14 residues. The J segment lost 5 bases and the V segment lost 5 bases, leaving 5 bases of the junction unmatched. The CDR3 reads CASSTGGGTGELFF. The CDR3 DNA follows: TGTGCCAGCAGTACGGGAGGTGGTACCGGGGAGCTGTTTTTT.

CDR3 region: CASSKLAGYPPPTHNEQFF. Here the CDR3 DNA reads TGTGCCAGCAGCAAACTAGCGGGGTATCCCCCCCCCACACACAATGAGCAGTTCTTC. The chain carries TRBV21-1 and TRBJ2-1; the table's D call of TRBD2 was not tested on the DNA. TRBV21-1 is a pseudogene. The CDR3 length is 19 residues.

This clone appeared a single time. The V call is TRBV6-1, the J call TRBJ2-7, with 7 bases that match TRBD1. With V trimmed by 4 bases and J by 2 bases, 2 bases remained unmatched. CDR3 length equals 13 residues. Germline V gene sequence: CDR1 MNHNS, CDR2 SASEGT. DNA of the CDR3: TGTGCCAGCAGTGTCGGACAGGCCTACGAGCAGTACTTC. Translation gives CASSVGQAYEQYF.

This sequence joins TRBV7-9 and TRBJ1-1, with D possibly being TRBD1 (5 bases). V was cut by 1 base and J by 9 bases, with 9 bases left in between. Germline assignment: CDR1 SEHNR and CDR2 FQNEAQ (reference sequence). The CDR3 has 12 amino acids. CDR3 coding DNA: TGTGCCAGCAGCTTAGATGTGGGGCAAGCTTTCTTT. It specifies CASSLDVGQAFF.

The chain uses TRBV2 and TRBJ1-6; D call uncertain. Per germline, CDR1 SNHLY and CDR2 FYNNEI. The CDR3 runs to 18 residues. With 6 bases removed from V and 3 bases from J, the gap between germline ends came to 21 bases. The CDR3 DNA reads TGTGCCAGCAGGGTAGAGGGTTTCGGCTCAGACTATAATTCACCCCTCCACTTT. It encodes CASRVEGFGSDYNSPLHF.

V gene TRBV2 combines with J gene TRBJ1-4, with 9 bases aligning to TRBD1. Unmatched junction bases numbered 18, after V lost 11 bases and J lost 5 bases. Germline values: CDR1 SNHLY, CDR2 FYNNEI. CDR3 size: 17 residues. The CDR3 is CAVHSDLTGGANEKLFF. CDR3 sequence (DNA): TGTGCCGTGCACAGTGACCTAACAGGGGGCGCGAATGAAAAACTGTTTTTT.

The chain employs TRBV2 and TRBJ2-3, with TRBD2 identical over 7 bases. CDR3 length equals 11 residues. Germline CDR1 reads SNHLY; CDR2 reads FYNNEI. CDR3 sequence: CASTLGTTQYF. The CDR3 nucleotides read TGTGCGTCAACGCTGGGGACTACCCAGTATTTT.

CDR3 sequence reads: CASSPADRGPPGYTF. In nucleotides, the CDR3 is TGTGCCAGCTCACCAGCGGACAGGGGGCCTCCGGGCTACACCTTC. The V gene is TRBV18, the J gene TRBJ1-2; 11 bases are a match to TRBD1. Trimming removed 2 bases from V and 8 bases from J; junction bases left unmatched: 7. Germline CDR1 KGHSH, CDR2 LQKENI. The CDR3 has 15 amino acids.

V usage is TRBV11-2 and J usage is TRBJ2-3; possible D gene TRBD2, 5 bases. Per the germline V gene, CDR1 is SGHAT and CDR2 is FQNNGV. V was shortened by 5 bases and J by 1 base, with 13 bases between the two germline ends. This CDR3 is 15 amino acids long. As DNA, the CDR3 is TGTGCCAGCAGCCCCCCTCTAGCAGGCACAGATACGCAGTATTTT. Amino acids: CASSPPLAGTDTQYF.

The CDR3 nucleotides are TGTGCCAGCAGCTTATTGGCGGGCCCTAACACTGAAGCTTTCTTT. Protein product: CASSLLAGPNTEAFF. The chain uses TRBV11-1 and TRBJ1-1, with no clear D. The CDR3 has 15 amino acids. V was cut by 2 bases and J by 2 bases, with 12 bases left in between. Per germline, CDR1 SGHAT and CDR2 FQDESV (reference sequence).